One and the same sample provided the 10 T cell receptor beta chains below, sequenced in a study of T cells in narcolepsy. The data were produced by immunoSEQ multiplex PCR, yet TCRdb's version contains in-frame clones alone and is incomplete. Among 30,000 to 40,000 clones listed, approximately 78% were seen once. What was sequenced was CD45RA- memory CD4+ T cells from PBMCs. Every receptor here comes from a human donor with narcolepsy.

V gene TRBV6-5 combines with J gene TRBJ2-2; TRBD1 is a possible D gene (8 bases). The CDR3 is 14 amino acids. V was clipped by 5 bases and J by 9 bases, with 16 bases between them. Germline V gene data show CDR1 as MNHEY and CDR2 as SVGAGI. This CDR3 reads CASSGQGGYRELFF. The CDR3 nucleotides are TGTGCCAGCAGTGGACAGGGAGGGTACAGGGAGCTGTTTTTT.

V gene TRBV19 combines with J gene TRBJ2-4; a weak D match, TRBD1 (6 bases). With 5 bases removed from V and 3 bases from J, the gap between germline ends came to 14 bases. The CDR3 length is 15 residues. Germline lookup yields CDR1 LNHDA and CDR2 SQIVND (reference sequence). CDR3 bases: TGTGCCAGTAGTCAACAGGGATACGACAAAAACATTCAGTACTTC. The encoded protein is CASSQQGYDKNIQYF.

In this sample, this clone turned up once. V is TRBV10-1 and J is TRBJ1-1, with a tentative D call TRBD1 (5 bases). Trimming removed 4 bases from V and 10 bases from J, with 10 bases in between. The CDR3 spans 11 residues. Germline V CDR1 and CDR2: WNHNN, SYGVQD (reference sequence). CDR3 bases: TGCGCCAGCAGTGGTACGGGGGGAGCTTTCTTT. The encoded protein is CASSGTGGAFF.

J is TRBJ2-3 and V is TRBV7-2, with TRBD1 as a possible D gene (5 bases). Trimming took 4 bases from V and 4 from J, leaving 15 bases between them. CDR1 is SGHTA, CDR2 FQGNSA, per germline. This CDR3 comprises 15 residues. The CDR3 nucleotides read TGTGCCAGCAGCTCACGGACAACAGAGCCAGATACGCAGTATTTT. As protein: CASSSRTTEPDTQYF.

Note on this clone: The sample has other DNA sequences that encode this CDR3 too. The chain joins TRBV29-1 to TRBJ2-7; 11 bases match TRBD1. Germline V gives CDR1 SQVTM, CDR2 ANQGSEA. The CDR3 has 14 amino acids. The V and J ends lost 7 bases and 8 bases, in that order; junction bases with no gene match: 13. CDR3 nucleotides: TGCAGCGGGGGGGCCCCGGGACAGGGGGTGCAGCAGTACTTC. This gives the protein CSGGAPGQGVQQYF.

The rearrangement uses TRBV18 and TRBJ1-1; weak D call: TRBD1 (5 bases). Deletions cut 5 bases from V and 1 base from J, with 14 bases between. CDR3 length: 15 amino acids. Germline V gene data show CDR1 as KGHSH and CDR2 as LQKENI. CDR3 protein: CASSSSQVGNTEAFF. Written as DNA, the CDR3 is TGTGCCAGCTCATCATCACAGGTAGGGAACACTGAAGCTTTCTTT.

The chain couples TRBV4-3 to TRBJ2-3; no definite D call. The V end was cut by 1 base, the J end by 0 bases, with 8 bases between. The germline CDR1 and CDR2 sequences are LGHNA and YSLEER. CDR3 length: 15 amino acids. CDR3 bases: TGCGCCAGCAGCCAAGGGTCTCACAGCACAGATACGCAGTATTTT. As protein: CASSQGSHSTDTQYF.

The chain recombines TRBV5-4 with TRBJ2-5, with a tentative D call TRBD2 (7 bases). Germline CDR1 reads SGHNT; CDR2 reads YYREEE (reference sequence). The CDR3 has 15 residues. Trimming removed 0 bases from V and 5 bases from J, with 14 bases in between. CDR3 DNA sequence: TGTGCCAGCAGCTTGGCCGAGGGGGGGCAGGAGACCCAGTACTTC. It specifies CASSLAEGGQETQYF.

V and J are TRBV4-3 and TRBJ1-1, with D possibly TRBD1 on 5 matching bases. Trimming cost V 4 bases and J 7 bases, with 13 bases left between them. The CDR3 spans 13 residues. Germline loops: CDR1 LGHNA, CDR2 YSLEER. The CDR3 region is CASSPLVDSEAFF. Written as DNA, the CDR3 is TGCGCCAGCAGCCCCCTCGTCGACAGTGAAGCTTTCTTT.

This sequence joins TRBV10-2 and TRBJ1-1, with D hard to call. V lost 1 base and J 5 bases, leaving 14 bases between the germline ends. The germline CDR1 and CDR2 sequences are WSHSY and SAAADI. This CDR3 has 15 amino acids. CDR3 region: CASSEYREWGTEAFF. CDR3 DNA: TGCGCCAGCAGTGAGTACCGAGAATGGGGAACTGAAGCTTTCTTT.